This T cell receptor beta chain was sequenced for a study of OX40 agonist ivuxolimab in advanced cancers. This table comes from immunoSEQ multiplex PCR, and its TCRdb copy is limited to in-frame clones, with some not included. The sample records about 35,000 clones, 92% being singletons. The clonotype originates from an adult with an advanced solid tumor such as melanoma, head and neck, liver or kidney cancer. This specimen was CD4+ or CD8+ T cells sorted from blood, taken in a trial of the OX40 agonist ivuxolimab.

The CDR3 coding sequence is TGCGCCAGCACCCCTACTAGCGGGAGTATTGAGACCCAGTACTTC. Translation: CASTPTSGSIETQYF. The gene calls are TRBV10-2 and TRBJ2-5; TRBD2 matches at 11 bases. Germline values: CDR1 WSHSY, CDR2 SAAADI. This CDR3 spans 15 amino acids. V was pared by 7 bases and J by 5 bases, with 9 bases of the junction left unmatched.